This T cell receptor beta chain was recovered during a study of OX40 agonist ivuxolimab in advanced cancers. Study in general: All patients had ivuxolimab intravenously every 2 weeks at 0.01 to 10 mg/kg. Overall study findings and caveats: Among expanded peripheral T cells, antigen specificity went undetermined.

Only in-frame clones appear in the TCRdb table, and some are missing; sequencing was by immunoSEQ multiplex PCR. The sample yields tens of thousands of clones, less than 90% seen once. Of note for this clone: Its antigen remains unidentified.

The material sequenced was CD4+ or CD8+ T cells sorted from blood, taken in a trial of the OX40 agonist ivuxolimab. This TCR came from an adult with an advanced solid tumor such as melanoma, head and neck, liver or kidney cancer.

The CDR3 region is CASSESVAGSYNEQFF. Here the CDR3 DNA reads TGTGCCAGCAGTGAGAGCGTAGCGGGCTCCTACAATGAGCAGTTCTTC. The chain uses TRBV6-1 and TRBJ2-1, with TRBD2 matching 7 bases. This CDR3 region has 16 residues. Trimming took 3 bases from V and 0 from J; bases not matched to a gene: 5. From germline, CDR1 is MNHNS and CDR2 SASEGT.